The 8 T cell receptor beta chains given below trace back to one sample, sequenced in a study of blood T cell repertoires in COVID-19. This table comes from immunoSEQ multiplex PCR, and its TCRdb copy is limited to in-frame clones, with some not included. The data contain under 300,000 clones, about 93% of them singletons. The sample taken for sequencing was peripheral blood. These receptors were collected from a man under 40 with COVID-19, enrolled during active disease.

This chain links TRBV3-1 (or the pseudogene TRBV3-2) with TRBJ2-1; TRBD2 matches 8 bases. This CDR3 has 15 amino acids. CDR1 and CDR2 from the germline V gene are LGHDT and YNNKEL (reference sequence). With 4 bases clipped from V and 2 bases from J, the junction kept 4 bases outside the gene matches. CDR3 sequence (DNA): TGTGCCAGCAGCCGGCGGGGGGTAACCTACAATGAGCAGTTCTTC. This translates into CASSRRGVTYNEQFF.

J is TRBJ1-4 and V is TRBV10-2, with D possibly being TRBD1 (5 bases). Germline loops: CDR1 WSHSY, CDR2 SAAADI. There are 14 residues in the CDR3. Deletions cut 0 bases from V and 8 bases from J, with 10 bases between. The CDR3 region has the DNA TGCGCCAGCAGTGAGTCTTCAGGGTTGGAAAAACTGTTTTTT. Translation: CASSESSGLEKLFF.

The chain combines TRBV19 with TRBJ2-1, with 11 bases lining up with TRBD2. This CDR3 comprises 14 residues. J gave up 9 bases and V 6 bases, and 7 bases lay outside the gene matches. The germline CDR1 and CDR2 sequences are LNHDA and SQIVND (reference sequence). The CDR3 DNA sequence: TGTGCCAGTAGCAATAGCGGGGGGGCCGTTGAGCAGTTCTTC. Amino acid sequence: CASSNSGGAVEQFF.

The rearrangement uses TRBV2 and TRBJ2-5; TRBD2 might be the D (6 bases). CDR1 SNHLY and CDR2 FYNNEI come from the germline V gene. V lost 6 bases and J lost 2, with 16 bases in between. The length of the CDR3 is 15 residues. The CDR3 loop reads CASSFGLTEQETQYF. CDR3 nucleotides: TGTGCCAGCAGCTTCGGACTAACCGAACAAGAGACCCAGTACTTC.

The J gene is TRBJ1-1, the V gene TRBV29-1, with a possible D match to TRBD1 (5 bases). CDR1 is SQVTM and CDR2 is ANQGSEA in the germline V gene. The CDR3 is 12 residues long. Trimming left V 1 base short and J 7 bases short, with 10 bases between. The CDR3: CSVEVGPGEAFF. CDR3 nucleotides: TGCAGCGTTGAAGTGGGGCCAGGTGAAGCTTTCTTT.

The chain links TRBV15 to TRBJ2-3, with TRBD1 identical over 9 bases. The CDR3 is 15 residues long. V was clipped by 2 bases and J by 7 bases; unmatched bases: 7. Germline assignment: CDR1 LNHNV and CDR2 YYDKDF (reference sequence). CDR3 in DNA: TGTGCCACCAGCAGACCGACAGGGGGAGCGAATACGCAGTATTTT. Residues: CATSRPTGGANTQYF.

The rearrangement joins TRBV6-5 to TRBJ1-3, with D possibly matching TRBD1 (5 bases). V lost 6 bases, J lost 8 bases, and 17 bases lay in between. The CDR3 runs 14 residues. From germline, CDR1 is MNHEY and CDR2 SVGAGI. The CDR3 reads CASRDGWGVDTIYF. DNA of the CDR3: TGTGCCAGCAGGGACGGGTGGGGGGTCGACACCATATATTTT.

This clone is a singleton in its sample. The V call is TRBV5-4, the J call TRBJ2-3; perhaps TRBD1 as D (6 bases). Trimming left V 2 bases short and J 0 bases short, with 13 bases between. CDR3 size: 16 residues. Germline CDR1 and CDR2: SGHNT and YYREEE (reference sequence). The chain's CDR3 is CASSFPGAASTDTQYF. The CDR3 DNA sequence: TGTGCCAGCAGCTTCCCAGGGGCGGCGAGCACAGATACGCAGTATTTT.